These 15 T cell receptor beta chains were sequenced from one sample in a study of blood T cell repertoires in COVID-19. Measured with immunoSEQ multiplex PCR; TCRdb has only the in-frame clones, and not every one. The sample includes some 190,000 clones, around 85% of them seen just once. The sequenced sample was peripheral blood. These receptor sequences come from an older woman with acute or convalescent COVID-19.

V gene TRBV10-3 combines with J gene TRBJ1-1, with TRBD1 as a possible D gene (5 bases). CDR3 length equals 14 residues. V was trimmed by 8 bases and J by 4 bases, leaving 17 bases between them. The germline gives CDR1 ENHRY, CDR2 SYGVKD. The CDR3 sequence is CAIGSGEGFTEAFF. CDR3 coding DNA: TGTGCCATCGGGAGCGGGGAGGGGTTCACTGAAGCTTTCTTT.

This sequence joins TRBV12-3 or TRBV12-4 and TRBJ2-5; a weak D match, TRBD1 (6 bases). The CDR3 length is 13 residues. Trimming stripped 6 bases from V and 5 bases from J, with 13 bases between. As DNA, the CDR3 is TGTGCCAGCAGGCACAGGGTGTGGGAGACCCAGTACTTC. This translates into CASRHRVWETQYF.

The V call is TRBV5-1, the J call TRBJ2-2; 10 bases map to TRBD1. CDR1 and CDR2 from the germline V gene are SGHRS and YFSETQ. The CDR3 sequence is 16 residues long. Trimming cost V 4 bases and J 4 bases; bases outside gene matches: 7. The CDR3 sequence: CASSPGQGSGTGELFF. The CDR3 region has the DNA TGCGCCAGCAGCCCGGGACAGGGGTCTGGCACCGGGGAGCTGTTTTTT.

The CDR3 is CASSSLAGGRETQYF. CDR3 nucleotides: TGTGCCAGCAGCTCCCTAGCGGGAGGAAGGGAGACCCAGTACTTC. J is TRBJ2-5 and V is TRBV5-6; TRBD2 aligns across 11 bases. CDR3 size: 15 residues. Germline V gene sequence: CDR1 SGHDT, CDR2 YYEEEE. V shed 3 bases, J shed 5 bases, and the junction held 6 bases outside the gene matches.

This chain uses TRBV25-1 with TRBJ1-1; the D gene is possibly TRBD1 (5 bases). Germline CDR1 MGHDK, CDR2 SYGVNS. This CDR3 has 15 amino acids. With 6 bases removed from V and 0 bases from J, the gap between germline ends came to 14 bases. DNA of the CDR3: TGTGCCAGCAGCCAGCGGGGACGGATGAACACTGAAGCTTTCTTT. Its protein is CASSQRGRMNTEAFF.

The chain is built from TRBV11-1 and TRBJ2-3; D perhaps matches TRBD1 (6 bases). This CDR3 is 15 amino acids long. Germline values: CDR1 SGHAT, CDR2 FQDESV (reference sequence). V lost 1 base and J lost 1, with 9 bases in between. CDR3 sequence reads: CASSLEAGGTDTQYF. CDR3 DNA: TGTGCCAGCAGCTTAGAGGCAGGGGGCACAGATACGCAGTATTTT.

The V and J genes are TRBV5-1 and TRBJ2-3; 12 bases map to TRBD2. Germline CDR1 reads SGHRS; CDR2 reads YFSETQ. The length of the CDR3 is 16 residues. Trimming took 4 bases from V and 1 from J; bases not matched to a gene: 4. This chain's CDR3 is CASSGGTSGRTDTQYF. In nucleotides, the CDR3 is TGCGCCAGCAGCGGTGGGACTAGCGGGCGCACAGATACGCAGTATTTT.

The chain recombines TRBV19 with TRBJ1-5; maybe TRBD1 (5 bases). Germline V lookup: CDR1 LNHDA, CDR2 SQIVND (reference sequence). V lost 3 bases and J lost 4, with 13 bases in between. The CDR3 consists of 15 residues. CDR3 protein: CASSIQGGRNQPQHF. For the CDR3, the DNA is TGTGCCAGTAGTATCCAGGGCGGAAGGAATCAGCCCCAGCATTTT.

This sequence joins TRBV9 and TRBJ2-1, with a possible D match to TRBD1 (5 bases). Germline V gene sequence: CDR1 SGDLS, CDR2 YYNGEE. The CDR3 is 19 residues long. The V and J ends lost 3 bases and 4 bases respectively, with 26 bases between them. The CDR3 loop reads CASSALTASATNSYNEQFF. DNA of the CDR3: TGTGCCAGCAGCGCGTTGACAGCCAGCGCCACTAATAGTTACAATGAGCAGTTCTTC.

The DNA of the CDR3 is TGCGCCAGCAGCCAGGCATCCGGGACAGGGTACATTTCACCCCTCCACTTT. It yields the protein CASSQASGTGYISPLHF. The chain combines TRBV4-1 with TRBJ1-6; TRBD1 agrees at 9 bases. This CDR3 region has 17 residues. Germline trimming cut 3 bases from V and 9 bases from J; bases unmatched to any gene: 12. The germline V gene encodes CDR1 MGHRA and CDR2 YSYEKL.

V gene TRBV9 combines with J gene TRBJ1-2; 11 bases line up with TRBD1. The CDR3 sequence is 16 residues long. Germline assignment: CDR1 SGDLS and CDR2 YYNGEE. With 3 bases clipped from V and 4 bases from J, the junction kept 8 bases outside the gene matches. The CDR3 DNA is TGTGCCAGCAGCGCCGGACAGGGGGCGATTTCCTATGGCTACACCTTC. Translation gives CASSAGQGAISYGYTF.

This chain connects TRBV2 to TRBJ2-7; TRBD1 might be the D (5 bases). V lost 7 bases and J 0 bases, leaving 16 bases between the germline ends. This CDR3 is built from 15 residues. In germline, CDR1 is SNHLY, CDR2 FYNNEI. DNA of the CDR3: TGTGCCAGCACCGAAGGGGTACTGAGCTCCTACGAGCAGTACTTC. Protein: CASTEGVLSSYEQYF.

V and J are TRBV19 and TRBJ2-6, with TRBD2 matching over 10 bases. This CDR3 contains 19 residues. Looked up from germline, CDR1 is LNHDA and CDR2 is SQIVND (reference sequence). Germline trimming cut 4 bases from V and 1 base from J; bases unmatched to any gene: 10. Written as DNA, the CDR3 is TGTGCCAGTAGTAAGTTAGCGGGAGGTGCTAATTCTGGGGCCAACGTCCTGACTTTC. This translates into CASSKLAGGANSGANVLTF.

Remarks on this clone: An end of the junction differs from the germline gene, which may be a read error. The chain is built from TRBV11-2 and TRBJ2-5, with TRBD2 matching 8 bases. This CDR3 is 13 amino acids long. The germline V gene has CDR1 SGHAT and CDR2 FQNNGV. The CDR3: CASSGTSGIKFHF. The CDR3 coding sequence is TGTGCCAGCTCCGGGACTAGTGGGATTAAATTTCACTTC.

The gene calls are TRBV30 and TRBJ2-3, with TRBD2 as a possible D gene (5 bases). With 0 bases removed from V and 0 bases from J, the gap between germline ends came to 10 bases. This CDR3 spans 15 amino acids. The germline V gene encodes CDR1 GTSNPN and CDR2 SVGIG (reference sequence). The CDR3 here is CAWSVQRRSTDTQYF. CDR3 coding DNA: TGTGCCTGGAGTGTACAGCGGCGTAGCACAGATACGCAGTATTTT.